These T cell receptor beta chains were read from a single sample in a study of brain metastases from non-small cell lung cancer. The repertoire was sequenced with immunoSEQ multiplex PCR; TCRdb's copy has only in-frame clones and lacks some. The data contain almost 4,500 clones, roughly four fifths of them singletons. Sequenced input: tumor-adjacent normal tissue. These receptors were taken from a donor older than 35 with non-small cell lung cancer. Each CDR3 is given with its conserved first and last residue. Fields, in order: J gene, clone size, V gene, D gene, CDR3 DNA, CDR3 protein. D genes are given only for firm matches. Size tells how often a clone was seen (once, few, many) or the class of an expanded clone, and some rows leave it out.

TRBJ1-6 NA TRBV14 NA TGTGCCAGCAGCCAACGGGCTGGTCTGGGAAATTCACCCCTCCACTTT CASSQRAGLGNSPLHF
TRBJ1-2 NA TRBV19 NA TGTGCCAGTGAGGGGCGCAACTATGGCTACACCTTC CASEGRNYGYTF
TRBJ2-5 NA TRBV7-2 TRBD2 TGTGCCAGCAGCTTAGCGAGCGGGAGCGGCGAGACCCAGTACTTC CASSLASGSGETQYF
TRBJ1-5 NA TRBV7-9 NA TGTGCCAGCAGCCCCGGCGGCAATCAGCCCCAGCATTTT CASSPGGNQPQHF
TRBJ2-1 once TRBV5-4 TRBD2 TGTGCCAGCAGCTCGGCGGGACTAGCAGACAATGAGCAGTTCTTC CASSSAGLADNEQFF
TRBJ1-1 NA TRBV24-1 NA TGTGCCACCAGTCTAGGGACGGACACTGAAGCTTTCTTT CATSLGTDTEAFF
TRBJ2-3 NA TRBV20-1 NA TGCAGTGCTAGTCGGCTCCCTAGCACAGATACGCAGTATTTT CSASRLPSTDTQYF
TRBJ1-1 NA TRBV6-1 TRBD1 TGTGCCAGCAGTGACCCTCCCGGGACAGGGGTTTTGGCGGCTTTCTTT CASSDPPGTGVLAAFF
TRBJ2-5 NA TRBV3-1/TRBV3-2 TRBD2 TGTGCCAGCAGCCAAGGGTGGCGGGGGGCCGCGGAAGAGACCCAGTACTTC CASSQGWRGAAEETQYF
TRBJ1-2 NA TRBV3-1/TRBV3-2 NA TGTGCCAGCAGCCAAGGACGCGACTATGGCTACACCTTC CASSQGRDYGYTF
TRBJ1-1 NA TRBV27 NA TGTGCCAGCGGCCCCAGGGGCTTCGCTGAAGCTTTCTTT CASGPRGFAEAFF
TRBJ2-3 NA TRBV7-8 TRBD2 TGTGCCAGCAGCCGAGCCCGACTAGCGGGAGTCATACATACGCAGTATTTT CASSRARLAGVIHTQYF
TRBJ1-5 NA TRBV6-5 TRBD1 TGTGCCAGCAGTTACAGGACAGGCGCTAATCAGCCCCAGCATTTT CASSYRTGANQPQHF
TRBJ2-3 large TRBV7-2 TRBD1 TGTGCCAGCAGCTCATCCCCCTACGACAGGGCGGGAGATACGCAGTATTTT CASSSSPYDRAGDTQYF
TRBJ1-1 NA TRBV7-9 NA TGTGCCAGCAGCTCCCAGCTAAACACTGAAGCTTTCTTT CASSSQLNTEAFF
TRBJ2-1 NA TRBV28 NA TGTGCCAGCAGTATACTTGGACATGCGACCTACAATGAGCAGTTCTTC CASSILGHATYNEQFF
TRBJ1-1 NA TRBV27 NA TGTGCCAGCAGTTTCCAGGGGATTAACACTGAAGCTTTCTTT CASSFQGINTEAFF
TRBJ2-2 once TRBV5-1 NA TGCGCCAGCAGCCGGTACCTAACAGGGACCGGGGAGCTGTTTTTT CASSRYLTGTGELFF
TRBJ2-2 NA TRBV7-3 TRBD2 TGTGCCAGCGGGACCCCCCGCGGGAGGGCCTACACCGGGGAGCTGTTTTTT CASGTPRGRAYTGELFF
TRBJ1-1 NA TRBV3-1/TRBV3-2 NA TGTGCCAGCAGCCAAGATCTCGGGTTGACGAACACTGAAGCTTTCTTT CASSQDLGLTNTEAFF
TRBJ2-7 NA TRBV3-1/TRBV3-2 NA TGTGCCAGCAGCCAAGAGAGGGTAGGCTCTTTCTACGAGCAGTACTTC CASSQERVGSFYEQYF
TRBJ2-7 once TRBV7-2 NA TGTGCCAGCAGCGCCCCCGGGACCAAAATCTACGAGCAGTACTTC CASSAPGTKIYEQYF
TRBJ2-1 NA TRBV19 NA TGTGCCAGTAGTACCTCGGGGAGCTCCTACAATGAGCAGTTCTTC CASSTSGSSYNEQFF
TRBJ1-5 once TRBV28 TRBD1 TGTGCCAGCAGTGTCCCGGGACAGGGCTGGGGGAATCAGCCCCAGCATTTT CASSVPGQGWGNQPQHF
TRBJ2-1 NA TRBV5-4 NA TGTGCCAGCAGCCCGGACTATTTCAGCGAGCAGTTCTTC CASSPDYFSEQFF
TRBJ2-1 NA TRBV7-9 NA TGTGCCAGCAGCTTAGTAATAGGGCGGGACAATGAACAGTTCTTC CASSLVIGRDNEQFF
TRBJ1-4 NA TRBV18 NA TGTGCCAGCTCACGAGGATATAATGAAAAACTGTTTTTT CASSRGYNEKLFF
TRBJ2-2 NA TRBV7-2 NA TGTGCCAGCAGCTTCGTCGGCAGCGCGAACACCGGGGAGCTGTTTTTT CASSFVGSANTGELFF
TRBJ2-7 NA TRBV6-1 TRBD1 TGTGCCAGCAGTGATGCGGACAGGTTCTCCTACGAGCAGTACTTC CASSDADRFSYEQYF
TRBJ2-7 NA TRBV19 NA TGTGCCAGTAGTAACAGCGGAACACCCCCCTACGAGCAGTACTTC CASSNSGTPPYEQYF
TRBJ1-3 once TRBV3-1/TRBV3-2 NA TGTGCCAGCAGCCGAGAAATTGGCTCTGGAAACACCATATATTTT CASSREIGSGNTIYF
TRBJ2-7 NA TRBV27 NA TGTGCCAGCAAATCCTTCGGCGAGCAGTACTTC CASKSFGEQYF
TRBJ2-6 NA TRBV9 NA TGTGCCAGCAGCGCGATCCGGGACCCCATCTCTGGGGCCAACGTCCTGACTTTC CASSAIRDPISGANVLTF
TRBJ2-7 NA TRBV6-2/TRBV6-3 TRBD2 TGTGCCAGCAGTTACGATCTAGCGGGGGCCCACCATTCCTACGAGCAGTACTTC CASSYDLAGAHHSYEQYF
TRBJ2-7 NA TRBV7-2 TRBD2 TGTGCCAGCAGCTTAGCCAGCGGGAGCTCCTACGAGCAGTACTTC CASSLASGSSYEQYF
TRBJ1-2 NA TRBV28 NA TGTGCCAGCAGTTTAGTACGGAAGAACTATGGCTACACCTTC CASSLVRKNYGYTF
TRBJ2-1 few TRBV6-4 TRBD2 TGTGCCAGCAGCGAAGTGGGACTAGCGGGAGTGTATGAGCAGTTCTTC CASSEVGLAGVYEQFF
TRBJ2-1 NA TRBV21-1 NA TGTGCCAGCAGCAATGGAGCTAGCGGGACGTGGCAGTTCTTC CASSNGASGTWQFF
TRBJ2-3 NA TRBV28 NA TGTGCCAGCAGTTTTCTGGGAAACACAGATACGCAGTATTTT CASSFLGNTDTQYF
TRBJ2-3 NA TRBV28 TRBD2 TGTGCCAGCAGTCGCGGCACTAGCGGGGGAACAGATACGCAGTATTTT CASSRGTSGGTDTQYF
TRBJ2-3 NA TRBV9 TRBD2 TGTGCCAGCAGTGGCGGGACTAGCGGGCTCACAGATACGCAGTATTTT CASSGGTSGLTDTQYF
TRBJ2-3 NA TRBV9 TRBD2 TGTGCCAGCAGCCTTAGCGGGACTAGCACAGATACGCAGTATTTT CASSLSGTSTDTQYF
TRBJ1-3 NA TRBV28 NA TGTGCCAGCACCTCCCAAGTACGGAACCCCTCCGCCCCGGCTGGAAACACCATATATTTT CASTSQVRNPSAPAGNTIYF
TRBJ2-1 NA TRBV10-2 TRBD2 TGCGCCAGCGGGTCGGGAGGGGGGAATGAGCAGTTCTTC CASGSGGGNEQFF
TRBJ2-5 NA TRBV19 NA TGTGCCAGTAGTATTTTCGGCGAGACCTACCAAGAGACCCAGTACTTC CASSIFGETYQETQYF
TRBJ2-7 NA TRBV19 NA TGTGCCAGCACGGGACGGACGTCTAAAAACGAGCAGTACTTC CASTGRTSKNEQYF
TRBJ1-5 few TRBV19 TRBD1 TGTGCCAGTAGAAGACAGGGGGCAGATCAGCCCCAGCATTTT CASRRQGADQPQHF
TRBJ1-1 NA TRBV10-3 NA TGTGCCGCCGTGGGGGGAGACAGGAGAGCCACTGAAGCTTTCTTT CAAVGGDRRATEAFF
TRBJ2-5 NA TRBV3-1/TRBV3-2 NA TGTGCCAGCAGCCAGGGACTCGGACTACAAGAGACCCAGTACTTC CASSQGLGLQETQYF